One TCR beta chain is described in this entry. Germline and junction disagree at one end, which may indicate a read error. The CDR3 runs 12 residues. Germline CDR1 and CDR2: MNHNS and SASEGT. The data derive from a study of PD-1 blockade in classical Hodgkin lymphoma. Each patient experienced a relapse that followed autologous stem cell transplantation, and brentuximab vedotin exposure varied. Generated by immunoSEQ multiplex PCR, the TCRdb table keeps only in-frame clones and is missing some. Here the sample spans tens of thousands of clones, about three quarters being singletons. J is TRBJ1-1 and V is TRBV6-1; no clear D gene. The sequence came from a human donor with classical Hodgkin lymphoma. The sample in question was peripheral blood mononuclear cells (PBMCs), obtained at baseline. Here the CDR3 reads CASSAWLSAAYF. The CDR3, as DNA: TGTGCCAGCAGTGCTTGGCTCTCTGCCGCCTACTTT.